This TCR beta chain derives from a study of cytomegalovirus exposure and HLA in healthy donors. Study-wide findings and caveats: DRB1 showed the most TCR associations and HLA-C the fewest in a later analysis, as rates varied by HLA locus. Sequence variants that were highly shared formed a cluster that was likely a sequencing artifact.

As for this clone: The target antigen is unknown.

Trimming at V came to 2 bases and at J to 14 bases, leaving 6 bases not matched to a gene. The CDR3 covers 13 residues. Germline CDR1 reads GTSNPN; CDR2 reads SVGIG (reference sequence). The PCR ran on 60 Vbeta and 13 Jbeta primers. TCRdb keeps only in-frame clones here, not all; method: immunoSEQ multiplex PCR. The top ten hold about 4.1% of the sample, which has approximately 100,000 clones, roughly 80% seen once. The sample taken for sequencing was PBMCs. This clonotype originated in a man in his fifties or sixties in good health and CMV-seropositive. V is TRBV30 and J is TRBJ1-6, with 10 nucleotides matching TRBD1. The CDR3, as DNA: TGTGCCTGGAGTCCTGGACAGGGGGGTTCCCTCCACTTT. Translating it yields CAWSPGQGGSLHF.